This is a list of T cell receptor beta chains from one sample in a study of T cell responses to AZD1222 COVID-19 vaccine. Profiled with immunoSEQ multiplex PCR; TCRdb holds only in-frame clones, not every one. The repertoire holds about 140,000 clones, with about 92% as singletons. Material: peripheral blood, obtained on day 0 of MenACWY control vaccination. All receptors derive from an adult in good health. Each CDR3 is given with its conserved first and last residue.

cdr3_aa: CASRDSWGTEAFF
cdr3_length: 13
v_call: TRBV6-5

cdr3_aa: CASSPRTLLHEQFF
cdr3_length: 14
v_call: TRBV19

cdr3_aa: CASSQRESTDTQYF
cdr3_length: 14
v_call: TRBV4-2

cdr3_aa: CASSFLGQGATEAFF
cdr3_length: 15
v_call: TRBV6-1

cdr3_aa: CASTLTTSYEQYF
cdr3_length: 13
v_call: TRBV5-6

cdr3_aa: CASSPDPTNEKLFF
cdr3_length: 14
v_call: TRBV3-1/TRBV3-2

cdr3_aa: CASGRRGQGGSGANVLTF
cdr3_length: 18
v_call: TRBV12-5

cdr3_aa: CASSPRRVGSEQYF
cdr3_length: 14
v_call: TRBV11-2

cdr3_aa: CASSLGGQGHSPLHF
cdr3_length: 15
v_call: TRBV5-1

cdr3_aa: CASSLSANEQFF
cdr3_length: 12
v_call: TRBV28

cdr3_aa: CASSHIRGRGNEQFF
cdr3_length: 15
v_call: TRBV3-1/TRBV3-2